This passage covers 13 T cell receptor beta chains from one sample sequenced in a study of T cells after yellow fever vaccination. TCRdb independently ran MiXCR on the 5' RACE reads; one entry per CDR3 protein. The sample lists 620,000 or so distinct CDR3 sequences, 9% to 15% occurring once. The sequences come from PBMCs, collected on the day of the yellow fever booster vaccination. Receptor source: a man aged 30 to 45 who received the YFV17D yellow fever vaccine.

The V gene is TRBV29-1, the J gene TRBJ2-5; perhaps TRBD2 as D (6 bases). V lost 1 base, J lost 1 base, and 7 bases lay in between. Per germline, CDR1 SQVTM and CDR2 ANQGSEA. The CDR3 contains 13 residues. CDR3 sequence: CSVEGLVQETQYF. In nucleotides, the CDR3 is TGCAGCGTTGAAGGACTAGTCCAAGAGACCCAGTACTTC.

This clonotype was recorded many times. CDR3 amino acids: CATSRDLTTSYNEQFF. The CDR3 coding sequence is TGTGCCACCAGCAGGGACCTTACTACTAGCTACAATGAGCAGTTCTTC. The J gene is TRBJ2-1, the V gene TRBV15; D perhaps matches TRBD2 (5 bases). V was clipped by 3 bases and J by 3 bases, with 15 bases between them. The CDR3 has 16 amino acids. CDR1 and CDR2 from the germline V gene are LNHNV and YYDKDF (reference sequence).

This clonotype came up many times. V usage is TRBV12-3 or TRBV12-4 and J usage is TRBJ2-7; D remains unclear. Between the trimmed V and J ends, which lost 2 bases and 6 bases, there was a span of 5 bases. This CDR3 is 11 amino acids long. The CDR3 DNA reads as TGTGCCAGCAGTTTACTGGGCGAGCAGTACTTC. Its protein product is CASSLLGEQYF.

This clonotype was counted a few times. V usage is TRBV5-1 and J usage is TRBJ2-1; D gene ambiguous. The germline gives CDR1 SGHRS, CDR2 YFSETQ. Trimming cost V 1 base and J 4 bases, with 9 bases left between them. This CDR3 spans 14 amino acids. The CDR3 sequence is CASSLRDVYNEQFF. The DNA for the CDR3 is TGCGCCAGCAGCTTGCGAGATGTGTACAATGAGCAGTTCTTC.

The gene calls are TRBV20-1 and TRBJ2-3, with D possibly being TRBD1 (6 bases). The CDR3 has 11 residues. Germline loops: CDR1 DFQATT, CDR2 SNEGSKA (reference sequence). Trimming removed 4 bases at V and 9 bases at J, with 11 bases between. Here the CDR3 DNA reads TGCAGTGCTACCAGGGGAGAGACGCAGTATTTT. Its protein is CSATRGETQYF.

V is TRBV18 and J is TRBJ2-5; maybe TRBD2 (6 bases). V gave up 4 bases and J gave up 2 bases, with 14 bases separating them. The germline CDR1 and CDR2 sequences are KGHSH and LQKENI. This CDR3 is 15 amino acids long. CDR3 region: CASSLRDGRQETQYF. In DNA form, the CDR3 reads TGTGCCAGCTCACTCCGGGACGGGAGACAAGAGACCCAGTACTTC.

The chain joins TRBV4-3 to TRBJ2-5; possible D gene TRBD2, 5 bases. Germline values: CDR1 LGHNA, CDR2 YSLEER. This CDR3 contains 13 residues. V was cut by 1 base and J by 6 bases, with 9 bases left in between. This CDR3 is CASSQGPGKTQYF. CDR3 sequence (DNA): TGCGCCAGCAGCCAAGGACCGGGGAAGACCCAGTACTTC.

This clonotype was counted only a few times. This sequence joins TRBV20-1 and TRBJ1-2; possible D gene TRBD1, 5 bases. This CDR3 region has 14 residues. V was trimmed by 4 bases and J by 5 bases, leaving 17 bases between them. Germline assignment: CDR1 DFQATT and CDR2 SNEGSKA (reference sequence). The CDR3 spells CSAKGTGVTYGYTF. The CDR3 DNA is TGCAGTGCTAAGGGAACAGGAGTGACGTATGGCTACACCTTC.

The rearrangement links TRBV14 to TRBJ2-3; D remains unclear. With 3 bases removed from V and 3 bases from J, the gap between germline ends came to 13 bases. Germline V gives CDR1 SGHDN, CDR2 FVKESK. The CDR3 loop spans 15 amino acids. CDR3 residues: CASSHRPEGTDTQYF. The CDR3 DNA sequence: TGTGCCAGCAGCCACCGGCCCGAAGGGACAGATACGCAGTATTTT.

The gene calls are TRBV20-1 and TRBJ2-1; D is tentatively TRBD1 or TRBD2 (8 bases each). The CDR3 loop spans 18 amino acids. Germline assignment: CDR1 DFQATT and CDR2 SNEGSKA (reference sequence). V was trimmed by 6 bases and J by 8 bases, leaving 32 bases between them. CDR3 region: CSARSVTGGDRRIHEQFF. CDR3 bases: TGCAGTGCCCGCTCAGTCACGGGAGGGGACAGGAGGATCCATGAGCAGTTCTTC.

The table lists this clonotype with a few counts. This chain connects TRBV20-1 to TRBJ1-5, with 8 bases identical to TRBD1. The junction had 9 bases not matched to a gene; V was cut back by 3 bases and J by 2 bases. The CDR3 spans 16 residues. Germline V gene sequence: CDR1 DFQATT, CDR2 SNEGSKA (reference sequence). The CDR3 reads CSARSWGQDRNQPQHF. CDR3 nucleotides: TGCAGTGCTAGGAGTTGGGGACAGGATCGCAATCAGCCCCAGCATTTT.

The sample holds a few counts of this clonotype. The chain links TRBV7-2 to TRBJ2-5; D gene unclear. Per germline, CDR1 SGHTA and CDR2 FQGNSA. Trimming took off 1 base at V and 5 bases at J, with 8 bases between the two ends. CDR3 length: 13 amino acids. This CDR3 is CASSLEPWETQYF. DNA for the CDR3: TGTGCCAGCAGCTTAGAGCCTTGGGAGACCCAGTACTTC.

The chain employs TRBV28 and TRBJ2-2, with 8 positions matching TRBD2. The CDR3 consists of 17 residues. Germline CDR1 and CDR2: MDHEN and SYDVKM. V gave up 5 bases and J gave up 4 bases; unmatched junction bases: 12. CDR3: CASSLQGGGSFTGELFF. DNA of the CDR3: TGTGCCAGCAGTCTCCAGGGCGGGGGGAGTTTCACCGGGGAGCTGTTTTTT.